What follows describes a single TCR beta chain. Its antigen remains unknown. This entry comes from a study of blood T cells in healthy people across ages. Study outcomes and limitations: Versus aged donors, long-lived donors had higher diversity and more naive CD4+ cells. The fall in TCR beta diversity per million T cells was roughly linear with age.

The donors, all healthy, were Caucasians living in Russia, aged about 6 to 95. It was with a sample-barcoded 5' primer and a J-beta primer mix that a second PCR of roughly 6 to 12 cycles was run. MiXCR, applied by TCRdb to the 5' RACE reads, yields one record per CDR3 protein. The table shows some 920,000 distinct CDR3 sequences, with 51% occurring only once. V dropped 2 bases and J dropped 2 bases, with 9 bases sitting between them. There are 14 residues in the CDR3. The germline V gene has CDR1 SGHDN and CDR2 FVKESK. This TCR was recovered from a woman aged 60-75 years in good health. The sequenced sample was blood. The chain is built from TRBV14 and TRBJ2-5; the D is unclear. The DNA for the CDR3 is TGTGCCAGCAGCCAACGCAGGATTCAAGAGACCCAGTACTTC. Its translation: CASSQRRIQETQYF. The full variable domain, in which reference TRBV14 and TRBJ2-5 provide the parts outside the CDR3, is EAGVTQFPSHSVIEKGQTVTLRCDPISGHDNLYWYRRVMGKEIKFLLHFVKESKQDESGMPNNRFLAERTGGTYSTLKVQPAELEDSGVYFCASSQRRIQETQYFGPGTRLLVL.